This T cell receptor (beta chain) was identified during a study of multiple sclerosis patients with progressive multifocal leukoencephalopathy. On this clone: What it binds is unknown.

Spiked into each PCR were synthetic inline TR CDR3 controls of all V-J pairings. TCRdb's copy holds only in-frame clones and misses some; the assay was immunoSEQ multiplex PCR. The sample contains roughly 29,000 clones, around 89% of which appear only once. The CDR3 contains 16 residues. The V and J ends lost 6 bases and 1 base, in that order; junction bases with no gene match: 7. Germline-derived CDR1 and CDR2 are MDHEN and SYDVKM. Study results and limitations: Expanded clones at PML onset predated and persisted through natalizumab therapy. At PML onset, no shared TRBV or TRBJ gene usage was seen.

The time point denotes: about a year of natalizumab therapy. The sequence came from a human donor with multiple sclerosis. This chain joins TRBV28 and TRBJ2-2; TRBD1 matches 8 bases. The sample here was PBMCs, taken from a patient treated with natalizumab. CDR3 loop: CASSSTGTGNTGELFF. The CDR3 nucleotides read TGTGCCAGCAGCTCTACCGGGACAGGGAACACCGGGGAGCTGTTTTTT.